These T cell receptor beta chains were read from a single sample in a study of CXCR3-negative and CXCR3-positive naive CD8 T cells. Each CDR3 protein gets one entry in TCRdb, which reprocessed the 5' RACE reads and gives no DNA. Recorded here are about 40,000 distinct CDR3 sequences; the top ten clones represent roughly 8.4%. Sequencing used memory CD8+ T cells from blood. All receptors derive from a human donor in good health. Some clones in this sample may be carry-over from other donors' samples. The CDR3 runs from the conserved cysteine through the conserved F or W. The size of a clone is reported for some rows only, either as once, few or many, or as a class for expanded clones.

clone size	V gene	J gene	CDR3 protein
NA	TRBV3-1	TRBJ2-5	CASERDSEETQYF
NA	TRBV27	TRBJ2-1	CASSSTPAGNEQFF
NA	TRBV7-9	TRBJ2-7	CASSSSLAGASVEQYF
NA	TRBV15	TRBJ2-3	CATSRGTDTQYF
NA	TRBV27	TRBJ2-7	CTSRTGHTYEQYF
NA	TRBV29-1	TRBJ2-4	CSVEDLASGALKNIQYF
NA	TRBV20-1	TRBJ2-5	CSATTSVETQYF
NA	TRBV29-1	TRBJ2-5	CSVEGGGLQTQYF
medium-sized	TRBV20-1	TRBJ2-1	CSAKGLAGDYNEQFF
medium-sized	TRBV11-3	TRBJ1-2	CASSLDGTSYGYTF
NA	TRBV12-3/TRBV12-4	TRBJ2-1	CASSTLPKTSSYNEQFF
NA	TRBV28	TRBJ1-5	CASSFFGVKQPQHF
NA	TRBV7-9	TRBJ2-5	CASSLEGMETQYF
NA	TRBV28	TRBJ2-3	CASSDWGDTQYF
NA	TRBV7-2	TRBJ2-3	CASEQGHGADTQYF
NA	TRBV29-1	TRBJ2-5	CSADPGQGQETQYF
NA	TRBV29-1	TRBJ2-1	CSVVGHHSYNEQFF
NA	TRBV27	TRBJ2-7	CASSLSRGDLGYEQYF
NA	TRBV7-6	TRBJ1-1	CASSLDRNTEAFF
NA	TRBV29-1	TRBJ2-2	CSVEGKENTGELFF
NA	TRBV12-3/TRBV12-4	TRBJ2-7	CASSASSYEQYF
NA	TRBV27	TRBJ2-7	CASRGLTGSYEQYF
NA	TRBV7-6	TRBJ2-7	CASSLAGEGEQYF
NA	TRBV7-3	TRBJ2-1	CASSSEQEQFF
NA	TRBV29-1	TRBJ2-5	CSVAGTGGQETQYF
NA	TRBV9	TRBJ2-3	CASGKSTDTQYF
NA	TRBV29-1	TRBJ2-2	CSVGKGGTGELFF
medium-sized	TRBV20-1	TRBJ1-6	CSARATGGSSPLHF
NA	TRBV29-1	TRBJ2-1	CSVEDEGEQFF